The 2 T cell receptor beta chains below all came from one sample that was sequenced in a study of cytomegalovirus exposure and HLA in healthy donors. Use of 60 Vbeta and 13 Jbeta primers characterized the PCR. Generated by immunoSEQ multiplex PCR, the TCRdb table keeps only in-frame clones and is missing some. The table includes around 150,000 clones, around 75% detected once. Sequencing was carried out using PBMCs. The receptors originated from a man aged 40-49 years in good health and CMV-seronegative.

In its sample, this clone was seen once. This chain connects TRBV5-1 to TRBJ2-7; the match to TRBD1 covers 7 bases. Germline V gene lookup returns CDR1 SGHRS and CDR2 YFSETQ. V gave up 0 bases and J gave up 0 bases; unmatched junction bases: 9. This CDR3 contains 17 residues. The CDR3 bases are TGCGCCAGCAGCTTGGGCGGGCCAGGGGGAAGCTCCTACGAGCAGTACTTC. Encoded protein: CASSLGGPGGSSYEQYF.

This clone was detected only once. V and J are TRBV2 and TRBJ2-7; weak D call: TRBD1 (6 bases). Looked up from germline, CDR1 is SNHLY and CDR2 is FYNNEI. CDR3 length: 12 residues. V lost 7 bases, J lost 7 bases, and 14 bases lay in between. The CDR3 nucleotides are TGTGCCAGCACTCGCCTGAGGGGGGAGCAGTACTTC. The encoded protein is CASTRLRGEQYF.